This T cell receptor (beta chain) was captured in a study of blood T cell repertoires in COVID-19. TCRdb's copy holds only in-frame clones and misses some; the assay was immunoSEQ multiplex PCR. The sample has 180,000 or so clones; about 90% are singletons. This CDR3 contains 15 residues. Trimming cost V 2 bases and J 8 bases; bases outside gene matches: 8. Germline CDR1 is SGHAT and CDR2 is FQNNGV. The receptor was isolated from a man between 35 and 55 years old with active or convalescent COVID-19. The sample was peripheral blood. The genes are TRBV11-2 and TRBJ2-1, with 8 positions matching TRBD2. The CDR3 DNA sequence: TGTGCCAGCAGCTTACGGGAGGGGGGGCGCTATGAGCAGTTCTTC. This codes for CASSLREGGRYEQFF.